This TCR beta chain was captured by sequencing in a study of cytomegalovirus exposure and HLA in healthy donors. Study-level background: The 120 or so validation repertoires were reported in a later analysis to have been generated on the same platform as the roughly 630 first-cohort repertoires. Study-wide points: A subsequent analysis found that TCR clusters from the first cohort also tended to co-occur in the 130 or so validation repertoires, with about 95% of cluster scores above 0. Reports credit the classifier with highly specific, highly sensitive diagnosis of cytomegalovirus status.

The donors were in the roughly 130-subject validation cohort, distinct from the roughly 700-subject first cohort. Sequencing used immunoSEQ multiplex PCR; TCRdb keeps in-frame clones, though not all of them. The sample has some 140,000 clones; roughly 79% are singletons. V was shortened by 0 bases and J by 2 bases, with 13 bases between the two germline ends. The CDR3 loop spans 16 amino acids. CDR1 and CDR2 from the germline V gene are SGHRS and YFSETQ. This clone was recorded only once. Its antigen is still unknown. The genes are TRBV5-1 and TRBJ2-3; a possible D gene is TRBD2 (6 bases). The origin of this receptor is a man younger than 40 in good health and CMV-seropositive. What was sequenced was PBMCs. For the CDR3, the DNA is TGCGCCAGCAGCTTGGATGGTAGCGGTTACACAGATACGCAGTATTTT. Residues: CASSLDGSGYTDTQYF.